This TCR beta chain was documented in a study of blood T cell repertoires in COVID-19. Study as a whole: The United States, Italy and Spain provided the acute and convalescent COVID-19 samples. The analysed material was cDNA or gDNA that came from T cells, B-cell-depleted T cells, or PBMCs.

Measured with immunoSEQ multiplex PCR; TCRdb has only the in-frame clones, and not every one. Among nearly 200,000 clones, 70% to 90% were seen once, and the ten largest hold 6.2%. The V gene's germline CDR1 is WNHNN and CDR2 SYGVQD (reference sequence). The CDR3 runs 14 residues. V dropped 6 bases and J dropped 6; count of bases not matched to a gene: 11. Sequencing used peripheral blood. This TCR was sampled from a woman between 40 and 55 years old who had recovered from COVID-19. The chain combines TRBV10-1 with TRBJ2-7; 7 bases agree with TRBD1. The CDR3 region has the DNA TGCGCCAGCAGGGGGAACAGGGGACGATTCGAGCAGTACTTC. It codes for CASRGNRGRFEQYF.